This TCR beta chain was captured in a study of identical twins (TCRdb year 2016). Background for the entire study: To test whether fetal clonotypes persist, this study deep-sequenced TCR alpha and beta repertoires from monozygotic twins, from unrelated adults of various ages, and from cord blood. Replicate twin experiments were performed at different times using different library preparation protocols to rule out contamination.

In its sample, this clonotype was seen a few times. Its antigen specificity is not known. No much larger clone is present one base from it, and per-base qualities are unavailable. For CDR1 and CDR2, the germline V gene lists SNHLY and FYNNEI. The CDR3 starts with the cysteine, ends with the phenylalanine, and has 15 residues. Left in the record is the CDR3 DNA by itself, 45 bases read in frame from the first base. V is pared back by 5 bases and J by 0 bases, with 12 bases lying between the germline termini. The research as a whole found: Because the same donors could not be followed over many years, the conclusions depended on cross-sectional statistical analysis. Fewer insertions were carried by abundant cord blood beta clonotypes, a similar but weaker trend appeared in young adult naive repertoires, and no such trend appeared in memory repertoires. The excess sharing between twins in beta out-of-frame sequences was weaker because fewer shared sequences reduced the signal-to-noise ratio. Out-of-frame TCR alpha sequences shared between twins showed an excess of low generation-probability sequences compared with coincidental sharing between unrelated individuals. Recombination models systematically underestimated out-of-frame TCR alpha sharing in monozygotic twins but agreed with sharing between unrelated individuals. Zero-insertion analyses could be partly confounded by invariant T cells such as MAIT and iNKT, although diverse VJ usage argued against such confounding for most clonotypes.

Libraries came from 5' RACE. Sequencing used an Illumina HiSeq 2000. A universal primer binding site was introduced by template switching, and a unique molecular identifier was present in the final cDNA, enabling accurate counting of TCR cDNA molecules. First-strand cDNA for TCR alpha and beta chains was synthesized from specific primers in the conserved constant-segment region. To control for contamination, every cDNA library carried two barcodes: a SMART-Mk sample barcode plus Illumina barcodes. TruSeq adapter sequences and Illumina sample barcodes were added in two successive PCR steps. The Illumina HiSeq platform was used with custom primers to sequence TCR alpha and beta cDNA libraries. In the authors' own workflow: Raw reads were processed with MiGEC to extract unique molecular identifiers, and MiXCR was used to determine CDR3 positions. For each individual, recombination models were inferred using an EM algorithm with the repgenHMM and IGoR tools. Shared clonotype analysis was performed with the tcR package in R, normalizing sharing by the product of cloneset sizes. To study raw recombination free of thymic and clonal selection effects, out-of-frame nonproductive sequences were analyzed. The public reads were quality trimmed at Q25 with fastp and then assembled into clones with MiXCR by TCRdb, keeping productive beta chains. Each CDR3 protein appears once, grouped with its most common genes and DNA. The V and J calls were determined by TCRdb, not by the authors. Present in this sample are some 500,000 distinct CDR3 sequences, around 14% of which were seen just once. The ten most abundant clones make up over 0.5% of the sample.

Every donor in the study was a healthy Caucasian. Three pairs of female monozygotic twins, all aged about 18 to 30 years, were included in the twin cohort. CD4+ and CD8+ T cell populations were isolated with positive isolation kits from Invitrogen. The sample was also linked to a second study, of yellow fever vaccine responses in identical twins. The second study's authors report: The T cell response to vaccination in identical twins was reported by the authors to appear partly convergent and partly personalized. The study precisely tracked vaccine-responding T cell clones in identical twins.

The chain couples TRBV2 to TRBJ2-3, with the D gene call left open. The origin of this receptor is a woman under 30 in good health. Sequencing was carried out using CD4+ T cells sorted from blood. In nucleotides, the sequence is TGTGCCAGCAGTCGTAGCCCCCTAAGCACAGATACGCAGTATTTT. Translated, this gives CASSRSPLSTDTQYF.